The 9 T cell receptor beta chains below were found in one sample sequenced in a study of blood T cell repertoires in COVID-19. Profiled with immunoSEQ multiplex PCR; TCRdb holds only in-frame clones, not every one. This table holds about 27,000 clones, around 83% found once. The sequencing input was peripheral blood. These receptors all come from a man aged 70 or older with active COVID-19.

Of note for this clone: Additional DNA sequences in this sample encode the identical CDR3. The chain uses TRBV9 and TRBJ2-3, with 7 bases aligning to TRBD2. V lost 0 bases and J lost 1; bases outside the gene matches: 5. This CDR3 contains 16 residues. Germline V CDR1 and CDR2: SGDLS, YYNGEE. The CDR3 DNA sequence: TGTGCCAGCAGCGTAGGTTTGGCGGGAGGCACAGATACGCAGTATTTT. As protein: CASSVGLAGGTDTQYF.

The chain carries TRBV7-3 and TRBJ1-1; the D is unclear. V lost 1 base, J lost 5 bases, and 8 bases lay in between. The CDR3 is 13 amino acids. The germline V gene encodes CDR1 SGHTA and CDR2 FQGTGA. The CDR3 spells CASSLNVQTEAFF. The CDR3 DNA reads TGTGCCAGCAGCTTAAATGTCCAGACTGAAGCTTTCTTT.

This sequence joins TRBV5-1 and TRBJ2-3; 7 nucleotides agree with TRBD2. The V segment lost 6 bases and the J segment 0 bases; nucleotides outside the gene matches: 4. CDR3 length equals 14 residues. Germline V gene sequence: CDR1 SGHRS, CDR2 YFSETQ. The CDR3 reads CASTREGSTDTQYF. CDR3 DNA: TGCGCCAGCACCAGGGAGGGTAGCACAGATACGCAGTATTTT.

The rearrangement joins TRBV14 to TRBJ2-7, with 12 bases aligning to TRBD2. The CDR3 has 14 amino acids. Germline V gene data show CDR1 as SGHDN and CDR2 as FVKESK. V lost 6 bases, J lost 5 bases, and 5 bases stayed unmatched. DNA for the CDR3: TGTGCCAGCAGTCAACTAGCGGGGGGCCACGAGCAGTACTTC. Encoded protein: CASSQLAGGHEQYF.

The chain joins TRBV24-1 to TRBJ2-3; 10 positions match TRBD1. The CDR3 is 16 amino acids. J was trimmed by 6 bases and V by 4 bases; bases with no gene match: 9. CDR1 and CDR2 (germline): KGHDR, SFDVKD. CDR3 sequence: CATSDGGTGAWDTQYF. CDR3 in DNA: TGTGCCACCAGTGACGGCGGGACAGGGGCTTGGGATACGCAGTATTTT.

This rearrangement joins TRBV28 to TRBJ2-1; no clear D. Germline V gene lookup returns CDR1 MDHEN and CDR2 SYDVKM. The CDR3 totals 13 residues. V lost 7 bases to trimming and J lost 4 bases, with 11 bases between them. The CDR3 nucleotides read TGTGCCAGCACACTCTACCTTTACAATGAGCAGTTCTTC. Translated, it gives CASTLYLYNEQFF.

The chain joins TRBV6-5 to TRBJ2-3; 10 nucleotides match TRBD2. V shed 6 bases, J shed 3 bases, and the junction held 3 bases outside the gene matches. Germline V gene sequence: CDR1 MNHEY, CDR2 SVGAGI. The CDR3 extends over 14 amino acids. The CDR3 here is CASSQGLATDTQYF. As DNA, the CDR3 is TGTGCCAGCAGCCAGGGACTAGCGACAGATACGCAGTATTTT.

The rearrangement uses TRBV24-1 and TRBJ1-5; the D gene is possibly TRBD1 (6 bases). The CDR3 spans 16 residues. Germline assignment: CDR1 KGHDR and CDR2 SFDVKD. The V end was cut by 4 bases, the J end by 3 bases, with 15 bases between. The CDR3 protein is CATSDGNQGINQPQHF. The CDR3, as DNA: TGTGCCACCAGTGACGGGAATCAGGGGATCAATCAGCCCCAGCATTTT.

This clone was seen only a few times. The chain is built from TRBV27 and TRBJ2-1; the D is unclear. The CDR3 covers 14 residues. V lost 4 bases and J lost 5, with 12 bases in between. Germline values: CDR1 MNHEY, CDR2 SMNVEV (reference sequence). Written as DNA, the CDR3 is TGTGCCAGCAGTTCCCCCTTAAAAAACAATGAGCAGTTCTTC. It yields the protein CASSSPLKNNEQFF.